This T cell receptor beta chain was recorded in a study of HIV-infected patients and healthy controls. Study context: After three months of therapy, CD4 counts rose modestly but significantly in 14 of 16 patients.

By share, this clonotype ranks as medium-sized. Antiretroviral therapy had run roughly three months, about 14 weeks, before follow-up blood collection. Whole blood was used without fractionation, so all unsorted peripheral T cells were included. Reverse transcription used around 540 ng RNA and constant-region primers for alpha and beta. Each of the alpha and beta chains got its own library through chain-specific third strand synthesis with indices. TCRdb re-called the 5' RACE reads through MiXCR, storing one row per CDR3 protein. The sample yields 4,000 or so distinct CDR3 sequences, 6.5% to 8.5% seen once. This clonotype was sampled from an adult with HIV infection. The material sequenced was blood, taken during antiretroviral therapy.

In nucleotides, the CDR3 is TGTGCCAGCAGCTTAGCGGTCGACGAGCAGTACGTC. Its protein is CASSLAVDEQYV. The chain recombines TRBV7-9 with TRBJ2-7; no clear D gene. V shed 0 bases and J shed 5 bases, with 5 bases lying between them. This CDR3 spans 12 amino acids. The germline V gene encodes CDR1 SEHNR and CDR2 FQNEAQ (reference sequence).